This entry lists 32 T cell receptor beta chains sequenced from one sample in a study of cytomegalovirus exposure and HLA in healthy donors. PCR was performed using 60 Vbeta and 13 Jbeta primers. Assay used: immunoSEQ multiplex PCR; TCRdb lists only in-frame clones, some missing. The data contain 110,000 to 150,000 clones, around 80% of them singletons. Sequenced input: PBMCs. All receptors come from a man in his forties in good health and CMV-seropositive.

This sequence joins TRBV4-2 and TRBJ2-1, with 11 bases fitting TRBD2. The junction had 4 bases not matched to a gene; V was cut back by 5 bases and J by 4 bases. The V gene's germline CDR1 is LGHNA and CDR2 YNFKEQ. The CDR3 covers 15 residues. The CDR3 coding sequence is TGTGCCAGCAGCGCGGGACTAGCGGCTTACAATGAGCAGTTCTTC. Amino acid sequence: CASSAGLAAYNEQFF.

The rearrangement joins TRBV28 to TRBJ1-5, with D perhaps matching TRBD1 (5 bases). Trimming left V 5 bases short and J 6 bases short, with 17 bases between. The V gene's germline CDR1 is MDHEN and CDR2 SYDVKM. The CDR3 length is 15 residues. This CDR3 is CASSVPGGRSQPQHF. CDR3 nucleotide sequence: TGTGCCAGCAGTGTACCGGGGGGTCGAAGTCAGCCCCAGCATTTT.

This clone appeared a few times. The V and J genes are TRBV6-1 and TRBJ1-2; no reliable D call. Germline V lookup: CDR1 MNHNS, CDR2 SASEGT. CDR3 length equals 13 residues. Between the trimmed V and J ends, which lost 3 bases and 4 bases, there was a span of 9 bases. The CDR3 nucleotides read TGTGCCAGCAGTGACAGGCCAAGCTATGGCTACACCTTC. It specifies CASSDRPSYGYTF.

The CDR3 reads CASSTGQGQETQYF. The CDR3 nucleotides are TGCGCCAGCAGCACCGGACAGGGGCAAGAGACCCAGTACTTC. The gene calls are TRBV5-1 and TRBJ2-5, with TRBD1 matching 9 bases. CDR3 length: 14 residues. Germline V lookup: CDR1 SGHRS, CDR2 YFSETQ. Trimming at V came to 4 bases and at J to 2 bases, leaving 3 bases not matched to a gene.

The CDR3 nucleotides are TGTGCCAGTAGTACAACTTCCAGGGGGTGGTACTATGGCTACACCTTC. This translates into CASSTTSRGWYYGYTF. The chain is built from TRBV19 and TRBJ1-2; 7 positions match TRBD1. Germline loops: CDR1 LNHDA, CDR2 SQIVND (reference sequence). The CDR3 has 16 residues. V lost 4 bases to trimming and J lost 3 bases; unmatched junction nucleotides: 11.

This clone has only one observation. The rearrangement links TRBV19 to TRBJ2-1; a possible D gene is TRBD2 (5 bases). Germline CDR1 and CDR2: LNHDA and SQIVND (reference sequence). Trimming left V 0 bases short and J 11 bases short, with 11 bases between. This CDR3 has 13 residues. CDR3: CASSIDSGIKQFF. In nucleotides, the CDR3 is TGTGCCAGTAGTATAGATTCCGGGATCAAGCAGTTCTTC.

The DNA of the CDR3 is TGCGCCAGCAGCCTGGGAGGGCCCCCCTACGAGCAGTACTTC. It yields the protein CASSLGGPPYEQYF. The chain employs TRBV5-1 and TRBJ2-7; TRBD2 matches 7 bases. Trimming took 4 bases from V and 2 from J; bases not matched to a gene: 6. The CDR3 sequence is 14 residues long. The V gene's germline CDR1 is SGHRS and CDR2 YFSETQ.

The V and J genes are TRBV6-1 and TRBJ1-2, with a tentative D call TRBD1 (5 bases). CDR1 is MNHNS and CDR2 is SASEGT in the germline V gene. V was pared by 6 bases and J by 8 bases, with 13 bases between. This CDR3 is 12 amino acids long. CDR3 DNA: TGTGCCAGCAGCCCCTCGGGGGGGGGCTACACCTTC. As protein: CASSPSGGGYTF.

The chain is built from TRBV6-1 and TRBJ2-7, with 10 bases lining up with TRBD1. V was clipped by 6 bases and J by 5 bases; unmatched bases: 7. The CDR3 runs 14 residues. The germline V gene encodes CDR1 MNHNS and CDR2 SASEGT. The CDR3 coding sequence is TGTGCCAGCAGGACCGGGACAGGGGTCCACGAGCAGTACTTC. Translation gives CASRTGTGVHEQYF.

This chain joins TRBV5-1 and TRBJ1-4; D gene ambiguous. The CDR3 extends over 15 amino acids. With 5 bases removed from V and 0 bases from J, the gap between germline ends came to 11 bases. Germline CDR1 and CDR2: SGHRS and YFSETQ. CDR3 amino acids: CASSFTATTNEKLFF. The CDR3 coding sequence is TGCGCCAGCAGTTTTACAGCTACAACTAATGAAAAACTGTTTTTT. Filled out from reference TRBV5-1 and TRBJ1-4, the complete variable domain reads KAGVTQTPRYLIKTRGQQVTLSCSPISGHRSVSWYQQTPGQGLQFLFEYFSETQRNKGNFPGRFSGRQFSNSRSEMNVSTLELGDSALYLCASSFTATTNEKLFFGSGTQLSVL.

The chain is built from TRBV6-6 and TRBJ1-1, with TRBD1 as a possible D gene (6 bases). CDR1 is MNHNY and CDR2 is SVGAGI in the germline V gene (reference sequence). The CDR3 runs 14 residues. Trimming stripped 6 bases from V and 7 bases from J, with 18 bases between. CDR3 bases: TGTGCCAGCAGACCACAGGGAAATGGGGGTGAAGCTTTCTTT. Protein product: CASRPQGNGGEAFF.

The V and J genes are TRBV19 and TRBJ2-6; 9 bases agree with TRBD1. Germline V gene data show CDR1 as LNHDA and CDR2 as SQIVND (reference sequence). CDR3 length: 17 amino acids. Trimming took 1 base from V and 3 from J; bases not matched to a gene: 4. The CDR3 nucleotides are TGTGCCAGTAGTATAGTGGGACAGGGATTTGGGGCCAACGTCCTGACTTTC. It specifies CASSIVGQGFGANVLTF.

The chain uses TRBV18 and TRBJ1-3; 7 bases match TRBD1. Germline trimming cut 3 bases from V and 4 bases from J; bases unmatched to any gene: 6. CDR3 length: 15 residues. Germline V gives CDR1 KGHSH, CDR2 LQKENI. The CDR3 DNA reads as TGTGCCAGCTCACCCGACACAGGGGCAGGAAACACCATATATTTT. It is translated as CASSPDTGAGNTIYF.

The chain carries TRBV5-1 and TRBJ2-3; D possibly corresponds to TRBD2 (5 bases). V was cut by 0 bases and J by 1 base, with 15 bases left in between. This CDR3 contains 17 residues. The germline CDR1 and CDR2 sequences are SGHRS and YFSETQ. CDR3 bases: TGCGCCAGCAGCTTGGGAATAAGCGGAGTTGGCACAGATACGCAGTATTTT. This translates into CASSLGISGVGTDTQYF.

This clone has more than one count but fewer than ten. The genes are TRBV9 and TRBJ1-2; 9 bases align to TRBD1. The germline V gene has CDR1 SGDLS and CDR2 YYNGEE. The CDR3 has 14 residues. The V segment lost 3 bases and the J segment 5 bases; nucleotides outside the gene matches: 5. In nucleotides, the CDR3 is TGTGCCAGCAGCGCGGGACAGGGCCCTTATGGCTACACCTTC. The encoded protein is CASSAGQGPYGYTF.

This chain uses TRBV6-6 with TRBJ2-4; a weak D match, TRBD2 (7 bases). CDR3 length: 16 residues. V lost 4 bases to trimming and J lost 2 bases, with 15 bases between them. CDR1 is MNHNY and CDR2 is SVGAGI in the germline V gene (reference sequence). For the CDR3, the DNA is TGTGCCAGCAGTTTAGGGGGGGGGTCTTCCAAAAACATTCAGTACTTC. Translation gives CASSLGGGSSKNIQYF.

As DNA, the CDR3 is TGCGCCAGCAGCTTTACCGACAGGAGTAACACCGGGGAGCTGTTTTTT. Residues: CASSFTDRSNTGELFF. The J gene is TRBJ2-2, the V gene TRBV5-1; D is possibly TRBD1 (6 bases). The CDR3 covers 16 residues. CDR1 and CDR2 (germline): SGHRS, YFSETQ. The V gene lost 2 bases and the J gene lost 2 bases, with 13 bases spanning the gap. Looking up the rest from reference TRBV5-1 and TRBJ2-2 gives the full variable domain: KAGVTQTPRYLIKTRGQQVTLSCSPISGHRSVSWYQQTPGQGLQFLFEYFSETQRNKGNFPGRFSGRQFSNSRSEMNVSTLELGDSALYLCASSFTDRSNTGELFFGEGSRLTVL.

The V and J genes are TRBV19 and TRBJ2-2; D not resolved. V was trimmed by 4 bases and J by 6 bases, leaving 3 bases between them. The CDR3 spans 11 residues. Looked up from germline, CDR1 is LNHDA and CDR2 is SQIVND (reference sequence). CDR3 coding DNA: TGTGCCAGTAGTACAGCCGGGGAGCTGTTTTTT. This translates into CASSTAGELFF. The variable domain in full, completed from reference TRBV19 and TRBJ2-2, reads DGGITQSPKYLFRKEGQNVTLSCEQNLNHDAMYWYRQDPGQGLRLIYYSQIVNDFQKGDIAEGYSVSREKKESFPLTVTSAQKNPTAFYLCASSTAGELFFGEGSRLTVL.

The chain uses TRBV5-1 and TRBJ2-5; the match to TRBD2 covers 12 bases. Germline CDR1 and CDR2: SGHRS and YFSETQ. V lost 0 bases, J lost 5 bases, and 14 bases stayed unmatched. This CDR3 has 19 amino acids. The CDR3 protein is CASSLGPLTSGRGRETQYF. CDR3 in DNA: TGCGCCAGCAGCTTGGGCCCCCTGACTAGCGGGAGAGGTCGCGAGACCCAGTACTTC. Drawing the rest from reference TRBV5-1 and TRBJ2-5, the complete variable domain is KAGVTQTPRYLIKTRGQQVTLSCSPISGHRSVSWYQQTPGQGLQFLFEYFSETQRNKGNFPGRFSGRQFSNSRSEMNVSTLELGDSALYLCASSLGPLTSGRGRETQYFGPGTRLLVL.

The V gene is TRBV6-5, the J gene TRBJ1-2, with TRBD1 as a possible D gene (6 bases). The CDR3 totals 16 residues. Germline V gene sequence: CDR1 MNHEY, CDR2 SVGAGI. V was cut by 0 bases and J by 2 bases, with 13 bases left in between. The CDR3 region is CASSYSAPGANYGYTF. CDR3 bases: TGTGCCAGCAGTTACTCGGCCCCAGGGGCGAACTATGGCTACACCTTC.

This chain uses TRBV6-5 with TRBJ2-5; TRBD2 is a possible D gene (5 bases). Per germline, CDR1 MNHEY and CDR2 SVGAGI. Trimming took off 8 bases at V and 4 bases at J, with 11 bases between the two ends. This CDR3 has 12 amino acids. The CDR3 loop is CASRRLGETQYF. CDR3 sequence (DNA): TGTGCCAGCCGGAGGTTGGGAGAGACCCAGTACTTC.

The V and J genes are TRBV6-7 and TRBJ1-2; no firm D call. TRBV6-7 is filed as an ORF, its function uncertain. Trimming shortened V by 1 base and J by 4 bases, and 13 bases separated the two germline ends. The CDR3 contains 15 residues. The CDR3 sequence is CASSYWLREFYGYTF. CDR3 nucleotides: TGTGCCAGCAGTTACTGGCTTAGGGAGTTCTATGGCTACACCTTC.

This CDR3 is CASIYGTGVTEAFF. In DNA form, the CDR3 reads TGTGCCAGTATTTACGGGACAGGGGTTACTGAAGCTTTCTTT. This chain connects TRBV19 to TRBJ1-1; 10 bases agree with TRBD1. Trimming at V came to 7 bases and at J to 5 bases, leaving 7 bases not matched to a gene. This CDR3 region has 14 residues. Germline lookup yields CDR1 LNHDA and CDR2 SQIVND (reference sequence).

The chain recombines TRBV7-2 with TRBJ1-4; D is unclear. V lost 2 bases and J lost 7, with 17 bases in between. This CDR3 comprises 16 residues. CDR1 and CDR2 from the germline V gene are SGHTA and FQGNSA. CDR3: CASSLMSGVRIEKLFF. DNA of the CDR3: TGTGCCAGCAGCTTAATGTCGGGAGTGAGAATTGAAAAACTGTTTTTT. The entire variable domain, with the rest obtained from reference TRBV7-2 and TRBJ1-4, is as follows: GAGVSQSPSNKVTEKGKDVELRCDPISGHTALYWYRQSLGQGLEFLIYFQGNSAPDKSGLPSDRFSAERTGGSVSTLTIQRTQQEDSAVYLCASSLMSGVRIEKLFFGSGTQLSVL.

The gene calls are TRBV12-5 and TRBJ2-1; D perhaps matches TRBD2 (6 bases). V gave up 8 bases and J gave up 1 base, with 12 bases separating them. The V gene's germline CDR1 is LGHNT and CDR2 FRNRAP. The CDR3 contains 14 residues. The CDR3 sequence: CASSLGGSYNEQFF. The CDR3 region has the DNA TGTGCTAGTTCCCTGGGGGGATCCTACAATGAGCAGTTCTTC.

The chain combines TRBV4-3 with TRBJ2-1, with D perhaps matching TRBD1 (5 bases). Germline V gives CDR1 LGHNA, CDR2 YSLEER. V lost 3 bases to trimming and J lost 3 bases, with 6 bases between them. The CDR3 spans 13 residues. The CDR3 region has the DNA TGCGCCAGCAGCCACAGGGTCTACAATGAGCAGTTCTTC. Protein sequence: CASSHRVYNEQFF.

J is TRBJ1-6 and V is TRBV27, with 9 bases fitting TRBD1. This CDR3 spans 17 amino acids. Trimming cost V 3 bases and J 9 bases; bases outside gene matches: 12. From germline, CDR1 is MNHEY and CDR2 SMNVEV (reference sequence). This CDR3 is CASSLARMGQGVSPLHF. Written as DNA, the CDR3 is TGTGCCAGCAGTTTGGCCCGGATGGGACAGGGAGTTTCACCCCTCCACTTT.

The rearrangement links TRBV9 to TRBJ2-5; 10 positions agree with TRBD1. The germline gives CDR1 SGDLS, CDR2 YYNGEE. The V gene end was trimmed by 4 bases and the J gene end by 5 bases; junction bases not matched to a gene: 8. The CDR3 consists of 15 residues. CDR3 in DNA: TGTGCCAGCAGCCAGGCCGGGACAGGGGACGAGACCCAGTACTTC. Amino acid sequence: CASSQAGTGDETQYF.

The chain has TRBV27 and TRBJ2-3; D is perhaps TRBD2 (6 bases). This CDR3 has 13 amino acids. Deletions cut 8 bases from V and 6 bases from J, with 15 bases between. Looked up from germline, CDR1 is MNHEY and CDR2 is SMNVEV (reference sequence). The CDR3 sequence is CASHKPGVDTQYF. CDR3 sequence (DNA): TGTGCCAGCCACAAACCGGGAGTGGATACGCAGTATTTT.

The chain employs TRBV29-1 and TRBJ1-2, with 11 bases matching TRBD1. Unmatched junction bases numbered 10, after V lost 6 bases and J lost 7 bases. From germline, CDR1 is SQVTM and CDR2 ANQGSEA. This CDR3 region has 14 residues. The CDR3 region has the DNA TGCAGCGTCCTGATAGGACAGGGGGCTGGTGGCTACACCTTC. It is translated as CSVLIGQGAGGYTF.

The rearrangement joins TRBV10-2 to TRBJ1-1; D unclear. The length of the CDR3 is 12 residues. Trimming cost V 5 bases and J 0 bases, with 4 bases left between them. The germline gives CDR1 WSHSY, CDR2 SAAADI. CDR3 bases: TGCGCCAGCAGTCTGTTGAACACTGAAGCTTTCTTT. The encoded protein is CASSLLNTEAFF.

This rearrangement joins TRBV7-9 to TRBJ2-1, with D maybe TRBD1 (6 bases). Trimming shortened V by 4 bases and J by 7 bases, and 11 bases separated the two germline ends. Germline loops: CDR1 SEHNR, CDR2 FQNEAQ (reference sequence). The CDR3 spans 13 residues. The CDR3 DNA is TGTGCCAGCAGCTCGGACAGCCGTAATGAGCAGTTCTTC. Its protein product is CASSSDSRNEQFF.